This TCR beta chain was obtained from a study of beta chain features in type 1 diabetes. Study results and caveats: More deletions and fewer insertions at VDJ junctions were found in patients with type 1 diabetes.

This clone occurred a few times. What it binds is unknown. Germline V gene sequence: CDR1 PRHDT, CDR2 FYEKMQ (reference sequence). CDR3 length equals 15 residues. V was trimmed by 1 base and J by 1 base, leaving 10 bases between them. The study reverse transcribed the entire isolated RNA, so it sequenced expressed TCRB transcripts. TCRdb keeps only in-frame clones here, not all; method: immunoSEQ multiplex PCR. Altogether under 400,000 clones are present, 10% to 15% being singletons, with the ten largest covering 0.017%. The clonotype originates from a man aged 18 to 30 in good health. J is TRBJ1-1 and V is TRBV13, with D uncertain. Specimen: naive CD4+ T cells from blood. The CDR3 DNA sequence: TGTGCCAGCAGCTTAGTGCTGGGAGCGAACACTGAAGCTTTCTTT. Translating gives CASSLVLGANTEAFF.